Listed below are T cell receptor beta chains from one sample, sequenced in a study of shared clonotypes between healthy human individuals. Clones were sequenced by immunoSEQ multiplex PCR, and TCRdb holds only the in-frame ones, with some missing. The profile covers about 2,100,000 clones, with 93% appearing a single time and under 2% taken by the ten largest. Sequencing used naive CD8+ T cells from PBMCs. The receptors originated from a young man in good health. Some clones in this sample may be carry-over from other donors' samples. Both conserved end residues are part of each CDR3. A D gene is named only where the DNA matches it firmly. Not every row has a clone size; where given, it reads once, few, many or a size class.

D: .; J: TRBJ2-3; size: .; V: TRBV6-6; CDR3: CASTGGIAWTSDTQYF; DNA: TGTGCCAGCACAGGCGGGATAGCGTGGACGTCAGATACGCAGTATTTT
D: TRBD2; J: TRBJ2-5; size: .; V: TRBV13; CDR3: CASSLVGLAGVQETQYF; DNA: TGTGCCAGCAGCTTAGTTGGGCTAGCGGGAGTCCAAGAGACCCAGTACTTC
D: TRBD2; J: TRBJ2-3; size: once; V: TRBV29-1; CDR3: CSTRTSGDHADTQYF; DNA: TGCAGCACGAGGACTAGCGGAGACCATGCGGATACGCAGTATTTT
D: TRBD1; J: TRBJ1-3; size: .; V: TRBV27; CDR3: CASKRHRGTGNTIYF; DNA: TGTGCCAGCAAAAGACACAGGGGAACTGGAAACACCATATATTTT
D: TRBD2; J: TRBJ2-3; size: once; V: TRBV10-3; CDR3: CAISEVRVAGPSTDTQYF; DNA: TGTGCCATCAGTGAGGTACGGGTAGCGGGCCCTAGCACAGATACGCAGTATTTT
D: TRBD1; J: TRBJ1-1; size: .; V: TRBV4-2; CDR3: CASSQLEGAVTEAFF; DNA: TGTGCCAGCAGCCAACTGGAGGGGGCTGTCACTGAAGCTTTCTTT
D: .; J: TRBJ2-1; size: .; V: TRBV5-6; CDR3: CASSFDSSSYNEQFF; DNA: TGTGCCAGCAGCTTCGACAGTAGCTCCTACAATGAGCAGTTCTTC
D: TRBD2; J: TRBJ2-1; size: .; V: TRBV4-1; CDR3: CASSLIAGGPPNEQFF; DNA: TGCGCCAGCAGCCTGATAGCGGGGGGACCTCCCAATGAGCAGTTCTTC
D: TRBD2; J: TRBJ2-1; size: .; V: TRBV7-9; CDR3: CASSLETSGGVYNEQFF; DNA: TGTGCCAGCAGCCTGGAGACTAGCGGGGGGGTCTACAATGAGCAGTTCTTC
D: .; J: TRBJ2-7; size: .; V: TRBV7-3; CDR3: CASSLEPGTSYEQYF; DNA: TGTGCCAGCAGCTTAGAACCCGGAACCTCCTACGAGCAGTACTTC
D: TRBD1; J: TRBJ2-1; size: .; V: TRBV11-2; CDR3: CASSGADRAYNEQFF; DNA: TGTGCCAGCAGCGGGGCGGACAGGGCTTACAATGAGCAGTTCTTC
D: .; J: TRBJ2-1; size: .; V: TRBV28; CDR3: CASSLTIRNEQFF; DNA: TGTGCCAGCAGTCTGACCATAAGGAATGAGCAGTTCTTC
D: TRBD2; J: TRBJ2-7; size: once; V: TRBV7-2; CDR3: CASSPTGGGSYEQYF; DNA: TGTGCCAGCAGCCCAACGGGCGGGGGCTCCTACGAGCAGTACTTC
D: .; J: TRBJ2-5; size: .; V: TRBV9; CDR3: CASSTQETQYF; DNA: TGTGCCAGCAGCACACAAGAGACCCAGTACTTC
D: .; J: TRBJ1-4; size: once; V: TRBV5-5; CDR3: CASSLGGDTLLFF; DNA: TGTGCCAGCAGCTTGGGTGGGGACACCCTCCTGTTTTTT
D: .; J: TRBJ1-1; size: .; V: TRBV7-8; CDR3: CATHPAGVMGTEAFF; DNA: TGTGCCACTCATCCGGCAGGGGTTATGGGCACTGAAGCTTTCTTT
D: .; J: TRBJ2-7; size: .; V: TRBV27; CDR3: CASSLSPSYEQYF; DNA: TGTGCCAGCAGTTTATCCCCGTCCTACGAGCAGTACTTC